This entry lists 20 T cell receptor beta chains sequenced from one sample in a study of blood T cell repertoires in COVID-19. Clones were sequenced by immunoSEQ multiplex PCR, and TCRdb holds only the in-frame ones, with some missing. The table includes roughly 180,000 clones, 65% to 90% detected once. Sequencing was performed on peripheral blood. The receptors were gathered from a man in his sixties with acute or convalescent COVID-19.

In DNA form, the CDR3 reads TGTGCCAGCAGCCCCGGACTAGCGGGAGGCGGAGATACGCAGTATTTT. It encodes CASSPGLAGGGDTQYF. The V and J genes are TRBV7-3 and TRBJ2-3, with 14 nucleotides matching TRBD2. The V segment lost 5 bases and the J segment 5 bases; nucleotides outside the gene matches: 6. CDR3 length: 16 residues. Germline V gene sequence: CDR1 SGHTA, CDR2 FQGTGA.

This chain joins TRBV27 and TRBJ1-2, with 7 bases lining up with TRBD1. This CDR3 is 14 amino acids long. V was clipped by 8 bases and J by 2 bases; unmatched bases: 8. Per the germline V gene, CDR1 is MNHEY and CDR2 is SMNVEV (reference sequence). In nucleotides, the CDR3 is TGTGCCAGCGGCAGGGGGGTCCAAAACTATGGCTACACCTTC. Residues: CASGRGVQNYGYTF.

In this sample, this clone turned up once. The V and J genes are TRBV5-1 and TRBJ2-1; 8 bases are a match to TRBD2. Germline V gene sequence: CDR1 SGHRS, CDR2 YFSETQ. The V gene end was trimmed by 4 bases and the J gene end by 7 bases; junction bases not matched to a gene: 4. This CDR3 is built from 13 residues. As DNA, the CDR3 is TGCGCCAGCAGCGTCGGGGGGGAGAATGAGCAGTTCTTC. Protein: CASSVGGENEQFF. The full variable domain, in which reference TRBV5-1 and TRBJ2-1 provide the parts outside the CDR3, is KAGVTQTPRYLIKTRGQQVTLSCSPISGHRSVSWYQQTPGQGLQFLFEYFSETQRNKGNFPGRFSGRQFSNSRSEMNVSTLELGDSALYLCASSVGGENEQFFGPGTRLTVL.

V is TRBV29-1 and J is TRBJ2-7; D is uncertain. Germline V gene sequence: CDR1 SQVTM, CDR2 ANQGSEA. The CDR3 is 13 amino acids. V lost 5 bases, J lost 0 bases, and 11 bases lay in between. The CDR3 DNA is TGCAGCGTTTTCGACATCCGCTCCTACGAGCAGTACTTC. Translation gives CSVFDIRSYEQYF.

CDR3 in amino acids: CASSLDRGNSPLHF. CDR3 DNA: TGTGCCAGCAGCTTAGACAGGGGAAATTCACCCCTCCACTTT. The rearrangement joins TRBV27 to TRBJ1-6; 8 nucleotides align to TRBD1. The germline CDR1 and CDR2 sequences are MNHEY and SMNVEV (reference sequence). The CDR3 is made up of 14 amino acids. V gave up 6 bases and J gave up 7 bases; unmatched junction bases: 5.

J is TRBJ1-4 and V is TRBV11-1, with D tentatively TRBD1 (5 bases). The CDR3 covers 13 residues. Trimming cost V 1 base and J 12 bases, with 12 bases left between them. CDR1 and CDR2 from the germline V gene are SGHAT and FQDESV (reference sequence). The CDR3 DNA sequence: TGTGCCAGCAGCTTAGAGCAGAAGGGGCAACTGTTTTTT. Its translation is CASSLEQKGQLFF.

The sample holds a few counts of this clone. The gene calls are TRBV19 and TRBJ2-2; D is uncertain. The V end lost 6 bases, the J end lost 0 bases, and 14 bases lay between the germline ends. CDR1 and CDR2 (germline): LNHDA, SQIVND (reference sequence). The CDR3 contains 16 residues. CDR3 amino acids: CASRKSHQANTGELFF. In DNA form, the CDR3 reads TGTGCCAGTAGAAAGAGCCACCAGGCGAACACCGGGGAGCTGTTTTTT.

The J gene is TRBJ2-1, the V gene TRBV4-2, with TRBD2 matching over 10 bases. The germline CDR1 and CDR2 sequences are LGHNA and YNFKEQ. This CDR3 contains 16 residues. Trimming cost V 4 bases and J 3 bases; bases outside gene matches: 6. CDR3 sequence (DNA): TGTGCCAGCAGCCCAATAGCGGGAGGTTTCTACAATGAGCAGTTCTTC. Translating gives CASSPIAGGFYNEQFF.

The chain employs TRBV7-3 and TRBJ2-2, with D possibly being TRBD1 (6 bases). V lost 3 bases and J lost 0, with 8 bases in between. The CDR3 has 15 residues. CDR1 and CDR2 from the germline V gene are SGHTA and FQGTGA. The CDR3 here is CASSLGHANTGELFF. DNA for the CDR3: TGTGCCAGCAGCTTGGGACATGCGAACACCGGGGAGCTGTTTTTT.

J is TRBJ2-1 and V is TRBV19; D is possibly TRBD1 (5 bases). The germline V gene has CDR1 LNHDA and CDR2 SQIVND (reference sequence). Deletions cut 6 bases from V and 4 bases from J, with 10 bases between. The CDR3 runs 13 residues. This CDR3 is CASRAAGYNEQFF. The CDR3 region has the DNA TGTGCCAGTAGGGCGGCAGGGTACAATGAGCAGTTCTTC.

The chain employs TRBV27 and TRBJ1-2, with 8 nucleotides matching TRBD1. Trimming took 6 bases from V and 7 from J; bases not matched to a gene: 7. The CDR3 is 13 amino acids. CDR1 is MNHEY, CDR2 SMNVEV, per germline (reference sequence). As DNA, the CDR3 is TGTGCCAGCAGCTTGGACAGGGTCAGTGGCTACACCTTC. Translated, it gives CASSLDRVSGYTF.

The CDR3 nucleotides are TGTGCCAGCAGCCCTGGTGTAGCGTACAGCACAGATACGCAGTATTTT. It is translated as CASSPGVAYSTDTQYF. V and J are TRBV4-2 and TRBJ2-3; D perhaps matches TRBD2 (5 bases). The CDR3 is 16 residues long. CDR1 and CDR2 from the germline V gene are LGHNA and YNFKEQ. Trimming shortened V by 4 bases and J by 0 bases, and 14 bases separated the two germline ends.

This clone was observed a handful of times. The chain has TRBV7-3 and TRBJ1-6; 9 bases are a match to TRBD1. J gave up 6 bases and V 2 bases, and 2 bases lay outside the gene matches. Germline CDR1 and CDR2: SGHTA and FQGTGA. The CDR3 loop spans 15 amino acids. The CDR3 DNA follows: TGTGCCAGCAGCTTAGGGACAGGGAGTAATTCACCCCTCCACTTT. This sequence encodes CASSLGTGSNSPLHF.

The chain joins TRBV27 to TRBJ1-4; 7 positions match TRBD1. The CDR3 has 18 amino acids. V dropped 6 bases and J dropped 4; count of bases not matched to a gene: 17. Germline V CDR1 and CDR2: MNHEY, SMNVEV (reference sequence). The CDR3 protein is CASRSPLRQGFNNEKLFF. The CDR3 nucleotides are TGTGCCAGCAGGTCCCCCCTGAGACAGGGCTTTAATAATGAAAAACTGTTTTTT.

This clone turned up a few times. The chain's CDR3 is CASSRRPRDRANYGYTF. CDR3 nucleotides: TGTGCCAGCAGCCGACGCCCCCGGGACAGGGCTAACTATGGCTACACCTTC. The chain recombines TRBV5-4 with TRBJ1-2, with 9 bases lining up with TRBD1. V dropped 4 bases and J dropped 0; count of bases not matched to a gene: 10. Germline-derived CDR1 and CDR2 are SGHNT and YYREEE (reference sequence). The CDR3 extends over 17 amino acids.

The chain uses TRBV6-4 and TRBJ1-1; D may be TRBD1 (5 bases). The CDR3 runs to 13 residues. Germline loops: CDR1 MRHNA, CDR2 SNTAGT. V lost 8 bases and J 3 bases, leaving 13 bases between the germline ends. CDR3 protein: CASPPRGYTEAFF. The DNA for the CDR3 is TGTGCCAGCCCCCCCCGGGGGTACACTGAAGCTTTCTTT.

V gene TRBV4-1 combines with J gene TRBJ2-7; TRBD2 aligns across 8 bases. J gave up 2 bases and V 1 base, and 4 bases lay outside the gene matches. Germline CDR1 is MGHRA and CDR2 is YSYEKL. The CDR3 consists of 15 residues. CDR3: CASSQVRSGTYEQYF. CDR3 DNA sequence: TGCGCCAGCAGCCAAGTTCGTAGCGGGACCTACGAGCAGTACTTC.

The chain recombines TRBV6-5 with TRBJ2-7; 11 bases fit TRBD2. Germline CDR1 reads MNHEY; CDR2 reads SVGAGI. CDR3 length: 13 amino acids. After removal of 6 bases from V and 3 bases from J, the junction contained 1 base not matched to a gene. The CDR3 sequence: CASRLAGDYEQYF. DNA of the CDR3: TGTGCCAGCAGACTAGCGGGGGACTACGAGCAGTACTTC.

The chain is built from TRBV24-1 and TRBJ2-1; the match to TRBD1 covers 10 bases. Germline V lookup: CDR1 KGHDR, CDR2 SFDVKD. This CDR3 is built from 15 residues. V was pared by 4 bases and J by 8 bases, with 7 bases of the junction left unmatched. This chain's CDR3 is CATSEGTGDRYEQFF. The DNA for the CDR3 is TGTGCCACCAGTGAAGGGACAGGGGATAGGTATGAGCAGTTCTTC.

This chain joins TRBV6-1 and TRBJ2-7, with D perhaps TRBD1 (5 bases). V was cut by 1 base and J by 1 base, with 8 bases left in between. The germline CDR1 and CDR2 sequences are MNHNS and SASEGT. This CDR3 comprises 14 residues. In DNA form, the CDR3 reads TGTGCCAGCAGTGAAGGGGGCAGATCCTACGAGCAGTACTTC. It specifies CASSEGGRSYEQYF.